This T cell receptor beta chain was documented in a study of T cell clonality in common variable immunodeficiency. General observations from the study: Fewer TCRbeta clones were shared among CVID subjects than controls.

This clone was recorded many times. Its target is unknown. The read stops 3 residues short of the end of the CDR3; the missing end is completed from the germline J gene. CDR1 is KGHSH, CDR2 LQKENI, per germline. This CDR3 region has 13 residues. V lost 4 bases and J 5 bases, leaving 6 bases between the germline ends. Sequencing input was equivalent genomic DNA from CVID and controls. Clones were sequenced by immunoSEQ multiplex PCR, and TCRdb holds only the in-frame ones, with some missing. The data show around 39,000 clones, with none appearing a single time. This chain uses TRBV18 with TRBJ1-6; the D gene is possibly TRBD1 (5 bases). The sample was peripheral blood mononuclear cells. The source of this sequence is a person aged 18 to 70 in good health. The CDR3 DNA, read in part, is TGTGCCAGCTCACTAGGGGATAATTCACCC. This translates into CASSLGDNSP. The whole CDR3 sequence is CASSLGDNSPLHF.